A single sample gave rise to the 17 T cell receptor beta chains below, sequenced in a study of control samples from healthy donors and cancer patients (dated by TCRdb to the early 2020s). Library construction relied on the immunoSEQ multiplex PCR assay. TCRdb retrieved this table from immuneACCESS and kept in-frame rearrangements only. Not all clones are present; in checked studies, unresolved V genes account for under half, and no reason is known for the remainder. For this sample the table gives roughly 47,000 clones, of which approximately 87% were detected only once. Roughly a tenth of the sample belongs to the ten largest clones. The specimen sequenced was PBMCs. The receptors were gathered from a woman aged 60-75 years with lung cancer.

The chain uses TRBV9 and TRBJ2-7; TRBD2 aligns across 14 bases. Per germline, CDR1 SGDLS and CDR2 YYNGEE. V gave up 3 bases and J gave up 4 bases; unmatched junction bases: 6. The CDR3 is 16 residues long. In DNA, the CDR3 is TGTGCCAGCAGCGACGGGACTAGCGGGAGAGGGTACGAGCAGTACTTC. Amino acid sequence: CASSDGTSGRGYEQYF.

In DNA, the CDR3 is TGTGCCAGCAGCACGGGTGACAGAGCCTCCTACGAGCAGTACTTC. Amino acids: CASSTGDRASYEQYF. The J gene is TRBJ2-7, the V gene TRBV5-4, with D possibly matching TRBD1 (5 bases). Per the germline V gene, CDR1 is SGHNT and CDR2 is YYREEE (reference sequence). This CDR3 spans 15 amino acids. V was trimmed by 4 bases and J by 0 bases, leaving 14 bases between them.

Written as DNA, the CDR3 is TGTGCCAGCAGCTTAGGCCCGCTAGAGCAGTACTTC. Its translation: CASSLGPLEQYF. The gene calls are TRBV11-2 and TRBJ2-7; D is undetermined. Germline V gene sequence: CDR1 SGHAT, CDR2 FQNNGV. The V end was cut by 1 base, the J end by 7 bases, with 8 bases between. The CDR3 covers 12 residues.

Comments on this clone: Other DNA variants within this sample encode the same CDR3. CDR3 loop: CASSLSGNYGYTF. CDR3 sequence (DNA): TGTGCCAGCAGTTTAAGCGGAAACTATGGCTACACCTTC. The V gene is TRBV12-3 or TRBV12-4, the J gene TRBJ1-2; D is unresolved. This CDR3 has 13 amino acids. Trimming removed 2 bases at V and 2 bases at J, with 6 bases between.

V is TRBV7-3 and J is TRBJ2-7, with TRBD2 matching over 10 bases. The V segment lost 5 bases and the J segment 1 base; nucleotides outside the gene matches: 8. The germline V gene has CDR1 SGHTA and CDR2 FQGTGA. This CDR3 spans 16 amino acids. The CDR3 DNA reads TGTGCCAGCAGCAGATACGGGACTAGCGCTTCCTACGAGCAGTACTTC. Protein: CASSRYGTSASYEQYF.

This chain uses TRBV5-1 with TRBJ1-2, with 9 bases aligning to TRBD1. The V gene end was trimmed by 4 bases and the J gene end by 10 bases; junction bases not matched to a gene: 14. The CDR3 loop spans 15 amino acids. CDR1 and CDR2 from the germline V gene are SGHRS and YFSETQ. Here the CDR3 DNA reads TGCGCCAGCAGCACGCCGGGACAGGGAAGGGGCGACTACACCTTC. It codes for CASSTPGQGRGDYTF.

The chain joins TRBV28 to TRBJ2-1, with D perhaps TRBD1 or TRBD2 (6 bases each). The germline V gene has CDR1 MDHEN and CDR2 SYDVKM. Trimming took 7 bases from V and 12 from J, leaving 28 bases between them. The CDR3 is 16 amino acids. Written as DNA, the CDR3 is TGTGCCAGCATAGGGGGGCAGGGGATTGTTTTGTCACGGCAGTTCTTC. Protein product: CASIGGQGIVLSRQFF. Drawing the rest from reference TRBV28 and TRBJ2-1, the complete variable domain is DVKVTQSSRYLVKRTGEKVFLECVQDMDHENMFWYRQDPGLGLRLIYFSYDVKMKEKGDIPEGYSVSREKKERFSLILESASTNQTSMYLCASIGGQGIVLSRQFFGPGTRLTVL.

V usage is TRBV9 and J usage is TRBJ2-1; D remains ambiguous. V dropped 1 base and J dropped 9 bases, with 11 bases sitting between them. CDR3 length: 13 amino acids. Per germline, CDR1 SGDLS and CDR2 YYNGEE. The CDR3 DNA sequence: TGTGCCAGCAGCGTATATAGAGACGGTGAGCAGTTCTTC. Translation gives CASSVYRDGEQFF.

The sample holds one count of this clone. The chain employs TRBV5-1 and TRBJ2-2; 10 bases match TRBD2. The V gene end was trimmed by 4 bases and the J gene end by 5 bases; junction bases not matched to a gene: 8. The germline gives CDR1 SGHRS, CDR2 YFSETQ. The CDR3 runs 16 residues. In DNA, the CDR3 is TGCGCCAGCAGCCCGGGACTAGCGAGTTTAACCGGGGAGCTGTTTTTT. Translation: CASSPGLASLTGELFF.

The genes are TRBV11-1 and TRBJ2-2, with a weak D call TRBD2 (5 bases). V dropped 7 bases and J dropped 1 base, with 10 bases sitting between them. This CDR3 is built from 14 residues. CDR1 and CDR2 from the germline V gene are SGHAT and FQDESV (reference sequence). DNA for the CDR3: TGTGCCAGCAAAGTTAGCGTGAACACCGGGGAGCTGTTTTTT. Its protein product is CASKVSVNTGELFF.

J is TRBJ1-4 and V is TRBV19; TRBD1 might be the D (5 bases). CDR3 size: 17 residues. V gave up 0 bases and J gave up 6 bases, with 17 bases separating them. CDR1 is LNHDA and CDR2 is SQIVND in the germline V gene (reference sequence). The CDR3 DNA reads TGTGCCAGTAGTATAGATCTTGGAACAGGTACTCATGAAAAACTGTTTTTT. This gives the protein CASSIDLGTGTHEKLFF.

This rearrangement joins TRBV7-6 to TRBJ1-6, with 10 bases identical to TRBD1. The CDR3 length is 16 residues. V trimming: 3 bases; J trimming: 7 bases; junction bases outside the gene matches: 6. Germline values: CDR1 SGHVS, CDR2 FNYEAQ. Here the CDR3 reads CASSFGDRGKNSPLHF. The CDR3 DNA reads TGTGCCAGCAGCTTTGGGGACAGGGGTAAGAATTCACCCCTCCACTTT.

The chain has TRBV19 and TRBJ1-1, with 8 bases lining up with TRBD1. V lost 5 bases to trimming and J lost 2 bases; unmatched junction nucleotides: 10. From germline, CDR1 is LNHDA and CDR2 SQIVND (reference sequence). The CDR3 consists of 16 residues. CDR3 bases: TGTGCCAGTAGTCCATCCGGTGGACAGGGCAACACTGAAGCTTTCTTT. Its protein product is CASSPSGGQGNTEAFF.

This clone was recorded only once. The V and J genes are TRBV7-2 and TRBJ2-1; D is perhaps TRBD2 (5 bases). The CDR3 spans 15 residues. Germline V gives CDR1 SGHTA, CDR2 FQGNSA. The V and J ends lost 4 bases and 8 bases respectively, with 18 bases between them. CDR3 in amino acids: CASSSRTYGGYEQFF. CDR3 in DNA: TGTGCCAGCAGCTCCCGGACTTATGGCGGCTATGAGCAGTTCTTC.

The gene calls are TRBV6-1 and TRBJ2-1; the D gene is possibly TRBD2 (6 bases). This CDR3 contains 15 residues. The V gene's germline CDR1 is MNHNS and CDR2 SASEGT. Trimming shortened V by 1 base and J by 1 base, and 8 bases separated the two germline ends. The CDR3 here is CASSEVAASYNEQFF. The CDR3 bases are TGTGCCAGCAGTGAAGTAGCGGCTTCCTACAATGAGCAGTTCTTC.

The rearrangement joins TRBV11-2 to TRBJ2-2, with 12 bases fitting TRBD2. The V segment lost 3 bases and the J segment 8 bases; nucleotides outside the gene matches: 4. Looked up from germline, CDR1 is SGHAT and CDR2 is FQNNGV. This CDR3 is built from 15 residues. The CDR3 region is CASSFQLAGGGELFF. The CDR3 nucleotides are TGTGCCAGCAGCTTTCAACTAGCGGGAGGTGGGGAGCTGTTTTTT.

The chain uses TRBV28 and TRBJ2-7, with 16 bases matching TRBD2. CDR3 length equals 19 residues. Germline CDR1 MDHEN, CDR2 SYDVKM. The V gene end was trimmed by 6 bases and the J gene end by 0 bases; junction bases not matched to a gene: 11. The CDR3 region has the DNA TGTGCCAGCAGCTTAGTACCGGGACTAGCGGGAGGGAGCTCCTACGAGCAGTACTTC. Protein: CASSLVPGLAGGSSYEQYF.